A selection of T cell receptor beta chains follows, all from one sample in a study of identical twins. TCRdb independently ran MiXCR on the 5' RACE reads; one entry per CDR3 protein. Of some 900,000 distinct CDR3 sequences in the sample, 9% to 15% were seen once. This sample also belongs to another study, concerning yellow fever vaccine responses in identical twins.

Sequenced input: PBMCs. These receptors all come from a woman aged 18-35 years in good health. CDR3s include the opening cysteine and the closing phenylalanine or tryptophan. Each record gives: D gene, J gene, V gene, clone size, CDR3 DNA, CDR3 protein. The D gene is left open where the match is weak. Part of the rows lack a size; the others show once, few, many or a class for expanded clones.

>NA|TRBJ2-6|TRBV11-1|NA
TGTGCCAGCAGCTTACGTTGGGACGAAGATTCCGCTGGGGCCAACGTCCTGACTTTC
CASSLRWDEDSAGANVLTF
>NA|TRBJ1-2|TRBV3-1|NA
TGTGCCAGCAGCCAATACTATGGCTACACCTTC
CASSQYYGYTF
>NA|TRBJ2-5|TRBV7-9|NA
TGTGCCAGCAGCTTTTTATCCCTGGAGACCCAGTACTTC
CASSFLSLETQYF
>NA|TRBJ2-2|TRBV10-2|many
TGCGCCACGGCCTTGGGGGTTAACACCGGGGAGCTGTTTTTT
CATALGVNTGELFF
>TRBD2|TRBJ2-1|TRBV12-3/TRBV12-4|NA
TGTGCCAGCAGTTCCATAGCGGGAGGGGGATATGAGCAGTTCTTC
CASSSIAGGGYEQFF
>TRBD1|TRBJ2-1|TRBV10-3|few
TGTGCCATCAGTGTAGACAGGGGAAACTACAATGAGCAGTTCTTC
CAISVDRGNYNEQFF
>NA|TRBJ2-3|TRBV6-5|few
TGTGCCAGCAGTTCGTGGCGGGGTATAACAGATACGCAGTATTTT
CASSSWRGITDTQYF
>TRBD1|TRBJ1-1|TRBV6-1|NA
TGTGCCAGCAGTGATCAGGGGGCGAACACTGAAGCTTTCTTT
CASSDQGANTEAFF
>NA|TRBJ2-1|TRBV29-1|many
TGCAGCGTCTGGACCGACGAGTACAATGAGCAGTTCTTC
CSVWTDEYNEQFF
>TRBD1|TRBJ2-2|TRBV6-1|NA
TGTGCCAGCAAAAAAGACAGGGCAGGGACCGGGGAGCTGTTTTTT
CASKKDRAGTGELFF
>NA|TRBJ2-5|TRBV7-7|NA
TGTGCCAGCAGCTCTGACAGTTTTAGAGAGACCCAGTACTTC
CASSSDSFRETQYF
>NA|TRBJ2-6|TRBV6-1|few
TGTGCCAGCAGCGAATTGACGGATTTCTCTGGGGCCAACGTCCTGACTTTC
CASSELTDFSGANVLTF
>NA|TRBJ1-2|TRBV7-9|NA
TGTGCCAGCAGCTTAGGGGACACCCCCTATGGCTACACCTTC
CASSLGDTPYGYTF
>TRBD1|TRBJ2-1|TRBV29-1|few
TGCAGCGTTGCAGACTCCGGGACAGGGGGCTTGAGCGGCAATGAGCAGTTCTTC
CSVADSGTGGLSGNEQFF
>NA|TRBJ1-2|TRBV27|NA
TGTGCCAGCAAACTCCCAGGGTCCTATGGCTACACCTTC
CASKLPGSYGYTF
>NA|TRBJ2-7|TRBV5-1|NA
TGCGCCAGCAGCTTGGGCAGGGCACTCGAGCAGTACTTC
CASSLGRALEQYF
>NA|TRBJ2-1|TRBV10-3|few
TGTGCCATCAGAGGGGACCTCTCCTACAATGAGCAGTTCTTC
CAIRGDLSYNEQFF
>TRBD1|TRBJ2-7|TRBV7-2|few
TGTGCCAGCAGCTTTGCCGGGACAGGCTACGAGCAGTACTTC
CASSFAGTGYEQYF
>TRBD1|TRBJ2-7|TRBV29-1|once
TGCAGCGTGGCCGGGACAGGGACATCCTACGAGCAGTACTTC
CSVAGTGTSYEQYF
>NA|TRBJ2-2|TRBV13|NA
TGTGCCAGCAGCTTATACCTAACGAACACCGGGGAGCTGTTTTTT
CASSLYLTNTGELFF
>NA|TRBJ2-4|TRBV9|few
TGTGCCAGCAGCACTAATGTTGGGGCCATTCAGTACTTC
CASSTNVGAIQYF
>TRBD2|TRBJ2-4|TRBV12-3/TRBV12-4|few
TGTGCCAGCAGCCTAGCGGCAGTAGCCAAAAACATTCAGTACTTC
CASSLAAVAKNIQYF